This TCR beta chain was observed in a study of T cells in Graves' hyperthyroidism and ophthalmopathy. This clonotype is labeled as medium-sized. The CDR3 regions of TCR beta were amplified from RNA transcripts. The primer set for the first-round RT-PCR of the TCR CDR3 was HTBI. Each CDR3 protein gets one entry after TCRdb re-called the multiplex PCR reads with MiXCR. The sample carries about 52,000 distinct CDR3 sequences, under 50% recorded once. Germline lookup yields CDR1 SGHTA and CDR2 FQGNSA. Deletions cut 1 base from V and 8 bases from J, with 9 bases between. This CDR3 region has 13 residues. This chain uses TRBV7-2 with TRBJ1-5; no definite D call. The clonotype was recovered from a woman in her fifties or sixties with Graves' ophthalmopathy. Sequencing input: blood. The CDR3 DNA sequence: TGTGCCAGCAGCTTAGGTCCCTTGGAGCCCCAGCATTTT. Protein product: CASSLGPLEPQHF.